This T cell receptor beta chain was profiled in a study of long-term antiretroviral therapy in people with HIV. The V and J ends lost 4 bases and 4 bases, in that order; junction bases with no gene match: 4. The CDR3 is made up of 14 amino acids. Germline lookup yields CDR1 GTSNPN and CDR2 SVGIG (reference sequence). Sequencing relied on immunoSEQ assay v3.0, run at survey level. TCRdb's copy holds only in-frame clones and misses some; the assay was immunoSEQ multiplex PCR. The table records 25,000 to 30,000 clones, around 85% of them present only once. This sample comprised unsorted PBMCs, obtained 3 years after starting antiretroviral therapy. The receptor comes from a man between 35 and 55 years old with HIV. The V and J genes are TRBV30 and TRBJ2-1, with 10 bases that match TRBD2. CDR3 protein: CAWKGLAAYNEQFF. CDR3 in DNA: TGTGCCTGGAAAGGACTAGCGGCTTACAATGAGCAGTTCTTC.